The source of this TCR beta chain is a study of response to subunit inactivated influenza vaccine (dated by TCRdb to the late 2010s). Regarding the complete study: To follow how T cells responded to a trivalent subunit inactivated influenza vaccine, the researchers relied on deep quantitative profiling of the T cell receptor repertoire.

The time point label for this specimen denotes: 45 days after influenza vaccine administration. The table lists this clonotype with a few counts. The antigen this receptor binds is unknown. Nothing much larger sits one base from this clone, and base qualities are not available. Library preparation used RT-PCR. Sequencing was carried out with an Illumina HiSeq 2500. Starting from the raw public reads, TCRdb applied fastp trimming at Q25, assembled clones with MiXCR and retained in-frame beta chains. One record per CDR3 amino acid sequence lists the most common genes and DNA. This sample comprises hundreds of thousands of distinct CDR3 sequences, 10% to 15% of them detected only once. The ten top clones hold under 15% of the sample. Overall results and qualifications from the work: According to the authors, only a limited number of new T cells may be recruited by each seasonal influenza vaccination.

The germline V gene gives CDR1 as MNHEY and CDR2 as SVGEGT. Clipping removes 3 bases from V and 8 bases from J, with 11 as the unmatched junction base count. From its cysteine to its phenylalanine, the CDR3 spans 16 amino acids. Here the CDR3 DNA is all that survives: 48 bases in frame from base 1. The specimen comprised PBMCs from blood, sampled roughly 6 weeks after vaccination. The TCR was taken from a man between 45 and 60 years old who received an inactivated influenza vaccine. Donor details come from another sample of the same person, matched by shared clones. This chain joins TRBV6-2 or TRBV6-3 to TRBJ2-1; a stretch of 9 junction bases matches TRBD1. The CDR3 reads as follows: CASSYFGTGYRDEQFF. The nucleotides are TGTGCCAGCAGTTATTTCGGGACAGGGTATCGTGATGAGCAGTTCTTC.